Presented here are 4 T cell receptor beta chains from one specimen sequenced in a study of vaccination effects on CD4 cells after COVID-19. The method was immunoSEQ multiplex PCR; TCRdb's version includes in-frame clones alone and lacks a portion of them. The sample lists about 41,000 clones; approximately 80% were seen once. Their target antigens are unknown. With the ViraFEST assay, the study expanded antigen-specific CD4+ T cells using viral peptide pools, then sequenced them. Culture lasted under 13 days before CD4+ T cell isolation. No vaccinee had earlier SARS-CoV-2 infection, and nucleocapsid antibodies were negative. Sequencing used CD4+ T cells from PBMCs cultured with HCoV-NL63 spike peptides, obtained before COVID-19 vaccination. These receptors were collected from a human donor who received a COVID-19 vaccine.

This clone was counted a few times. CDR3 DNA sequence: TGTGCCAGCAGGGACAGGGGATCGGCCGGGGAGCTGTTTTTT. This sequence encodes CASRDRGSAGELFF. The chain recombines TRBV2 with TRBJ2-2, with TRBD1 matching over 9 bases. The CDR3 contains 14 residues. Per germline, CDR1 SNHLY and CDR2 FYNNEI. V was pared by 6 bases and J by 6 bases, with 5 bases of the junction left unmatched.

V and J are TRBV29-1 and TRBJ1-1, with TRBD1 as a possible D gene (6 bases). Trimming removed 7 bases from V and 6 bases from J, with 9 bases in between. CDR1 SQVTM and CDR2 ANQGSEA come from the germline V gene. This CDR3 has 10 amino acids. Here the CDR3 DNA reads TGCAGCGGAAGGGGGTCTGAAGCTTTCTTT. Its protein product is CSGRGSEAFF. Variable domain in full (rest from reference TRBV29-1 and TRBJ1-1): SAVISQKPSRDICQRGTSLTIQCQVDSQVTMMFWYRQQPGQSLTLIATANQGSEATYESGFVIDKFPISRPNLTFSTLTVSNMSPEDSSIYLCSGRGSEAFFGQGTRLTVV.

The chain couples TRBV7-2 to TRBJ2-7; TRBD1 agrees at 7 bases. J lost 2 bases, V lost 3 bases, and 1 base had no gene match. The V gene's germline CDR1 is SGHTA and CDR2 FQGNSA. CDR3 length: 13 amino acids. The CDR3 region is CASSFGQAYEQYV. CDR3 DNA: TGTGCCAGCAGCTTCGGACAGGCCTACGAGCAGTACGTC.

The chain carries TRBV5-1 and TRBJ1-6; D possibly corresponds to TRBD1 (5 bases). V lost 2 bases and J lost 7, with 16 bases in between. This CDR3 is built from 16 residues. Germline CDR1 is SGHRS and CDR2 is YFSETQ. The CDR3 DNA reads as TGCGCCAGCAGCTTCACCGGGACGGACCTCAATTCACCCCTCCACTTT. Protein sequence: CASSFTGTDLNSPLHF.